The following is a TCR beta chain sequence with its context. No antigen is known for it. An end of the junction does not agree with germline; a read error may underlie this. The meaning of the sample's treatment or condition label: roughly 18 received Ad26.COV2.S at low or high dose, single or two shots; 5 received placebo; per-sample allocation not given. For vaccine and placebo recipients, the sequenced repertoires came from samples collected on day 63 after the first injection. In Cohort 1b, 25 to 30 adults aged 18-55 years were enrolled at a single site in Boston, USA, between 29 July and 7 August 2020. Ad26.COV2.S was a replication-incompetent adenovirus type 26 vector expressing a prefusion-stabilized SARS-CoV-2 spike protein from the original Wuhan strain. The data were taken from a study of Ad26.COV2.S vaccination and SARS-CoV-2 variants (dated by TCRdb to the early 2020s). For context, the study as a whole: Vaccine-arm donors came from COV1001, a multicentre, randomized, double-blind, placebo-controlled phase I-IIa trial of Ad26.COV2.S in healthy adults. Ad26.COV2.S was given intramuscularly at 5x10^10 or 1x10^11 viral particles, as a single shot or as two shots 56 days apart. TCRbeta repertoire sequencing was used to assess the specificity and breadth of SARS-CoV-2-reactive T cell receptors after Ad26.COV2.S vaccination. A total of some 30 samples were included in the TCR-sequenced set, comprising roughly 20 Ad26.COV2.S vaccine recipients, 5 placebo recipients and 8 SARS-CoV-2 convalescent individuals. Participants in the trial were split at random into five groups of five each, receiving low-dose or high-dose Ad26.COV2.S once or twice, or else placebo on both occasions. Investigators did not know the trial group allocation while performing experiments and assessing outcomes. Here is what the overall study found, with its caveats: After vaccination, spike-specific CD8+ and CD4+ T cell responses were reported to show substantial breadth. Higher spike-specific TCR breadth was observed in Ad26.COV2.S recipients than in placebo recipients (P = 0.0014). The authors noted that the TCR breadth and depth analyses may have underestimated total T cell responses. Vaccine and placebo recipients had similar non-spike TCR breadth, a finding consistent with the vaccine containing only spike. The study was not powered for comparison of responses between vaccine doses or regimens.

TCRbeta CDR3 regions were sequenced with the immunoSEQ Assay. After extraction, genomic DNA underwent amplification by bias-controlled multiplex PCR, followed by high-throughput sequencing. The paper's data handling went like this. To quantify the absolute abundance of every unique TCRbeta CDR3 region, sequences were collapsed and filtered. Usable DNA was measured by amplifying reference genes present in all nucleated cells, and TCRbeta template counts were normalized to that usable DNA to estimate T cell fraction. Repertoire TCRs were annotated as SARS-CoV-2-specific when V gene, CDR3 amino acid sequence and J gene were exactly matched to a known reactive TCR set. MIRA supplied the reference SARS-CoV-2 TCR set, which was filtered for enrichment in COVID-19-positive ImmuneCODE repertoires so that public or cross-reactive TCRs were removed. Using the MIRA antigens, annotated TCRs were further analysed by specific ORF or by position within an ORF. Breadth was defined as the number of annotated unique rearrangements divided by the total number of unique productive rearrangements, and depth was defined as the summed frequency of the annotated unique rearrangements. Two-sided Wilcoxon rank-sum tests were applied when comparing TCR breadth between groups. The immuneACCESS repertoire file appears here via TCRdb, limited to in-frame rearrangements. These files lack a portion of the clones; in checked studies, under half of the deficit traces to unresolved V genes, and the cause of the others is not known. V, J and clone size derive from that table, while D and trimming were established from the DNA sequence. A total of 200,000 to 300,000 clones appear in this sample, approximately 87% of them only once. The ten largest clones capture approximately 11% of the sample.

CDR3 length: 14 amino acids, cysteine to phenylalanine. Only the CDR3 DNA stays, 42 bases, in frame from base 1. As encoded in the germline V gene, CDR1 is MNHNS while CDR2 is SASEGT. The clonotype comes from a person between 18 and 65 years old who received the Ad26.COV2.S COVID-19 vaccine or a placebo. Recombination joined TRBV6-1 with TRBJ2-7; the D segment is perhaps TRBD1 or TRBD2, each sharing 5 matched bases. The starting material was peripheral blood, obtained in a trial of Ad26.COV2.S vaccine versus placebo. This receptor has the CDR3 CASSEPSTGTLKDF. The bases are TGTGCCAGCAGTGAACCGTCAACGGGGACCCTTAAGGACTTC.